Each of the 13 T cell receptor beta chains below was sequenced from the same sample in a study of T cell clonotyping in hematopoietic cell transplantation. Time point here: recipient sample about 28 days before transplant, after cytoreduction. The data were produced by immunoSEQ multiplex PCR, yet TCRdb's version contains in-frame clones alone and is incomplete. This sample yields 11,000 or so clones, of which more than 90% are seen a single time; about 13% belongs to the top ten. Sequenced material: peripheral blood mononuclear cells, taken before stem cell transplant. These receptors originate from a woman between 35 and 50 years old with acute myeloid leukemia. Some clones in this sample may be carry-over from other donors' samples.

This clone was detected only a few times. The chain recombines TRBV7-9 with TRBJ2-7; 12 bases map to TRBD2. Trimming cost V 3 bases and J 5 bases; bases outside gene matches: 5. Germline-derived CDR1 and CDR2 are SEHNR and FQNEAQ (reference sequence). The CDR3 totals 15 residues. CDR3 amino acids: CASSFPTSGSDEQYF. CDR3 DNA: TGTGCCAGCAGCTTTCCGACTAGCGGGAGTGACGAGCAGTACTTC.

This clone was counted only a few times. The chain employs TRBV19 and TRBJ1-2; 7 bases align to TRBD1. The V segment lost 5 bases and the J segment 5 bases; nucleotides outside the gene matches: 8. Per the germline V gene, CDR1 is LNHDA and CDR2 is SQIVND (reference sequence). This CDR3 has 14 residues. In DNA, the CDR3 is TGTGCCAGTAGTCGCGCCGGGACAGATTATGGCTACACCTTC. Its protein is CASSRAGTDYGYTF. Full variable domain (remainder filled in from reference TRBV19 and TRBJ1-2): DGGITQSPKYLFRKEGQNVTLSCEQNLNHDAMYWYRQDPGQGLRLIYYSQIVNDFQKGDIAEGYSVSREKKESFPLTVTSAQKNPTAFYLCASSRAGTDYGYTFGSGTRLTVV.

V gene TRBV4-3 combines with J gene TRBJ2-7; D is ambiguous. Germline CDR1 LGHNA, CDR2 YSLEER. Trimming left V 0 bases short and J 6 bases short, with 15 bases between. The CDR3 consists of 15 residues. This CDR3 is CASSQDQTPPSEQYF. CDR3 sequence (DNA): TGCGCCAGCAGCCAAGATCAAACCCCTCCATCCGAGCAGTACTTC.

The CDR3 DNA follows: TGCGCCAGCAGCCTGAGCTGGACAGGTGAAGCTTTCTTT. Protein: CASSLSWTGEAFF. The gene calls are TRBV4-3 and TRBJ1-1; 7 bases fit TRBD1. Germline CDR1 LGHNA, CDR2 YSLEER. This CDR3 spans 13 amino acids. J gave up 7 bases and V 4 bases, and 6 bases lay outside the gene matches.

The rearrangement uses TRBV10-1 and TRBJ2-7; TRBD2 aligns across 9 bases. The germline gives CDR1 WNHNN, CDR2 SYGVQD (reference sequence). V lost 3 bases to trimming and J lost 3 bases; unmatched junction nucleotides: 6. This CDR3 spans 15 amino acids. For the CDR3, the DNA is TGCGCCAGCAGTGACCCGACTAGCGGTCACTACGAGCAGTACTTC. Protein: CASSDPTSGHYEQYF.

The rearrangement joins TRBV30 to TRBJ1-1; possibly TRBD1 for D (5 bases). The CDR3 consists of 14 residues. The germline V gene has CDR1 GTSNPN and CDR2 SVGIG (reference sequence). With 2 bases removed from V and 0 bases from J, the gap between germline ends came to 10 bases. Written as DNA, the CDR3 is TGTGCCTGGAGTCAGTGGGACGTGAACACTGAAGCTTTCTTT. Translation: CAWSQWDVNTEAFF.

This chain connects TRBV7-8 to TRBJ2-1; D is undetermined. The ends were cut back, 2 bases at V and 0 bases at J, with 17 bases in the middle. This CDR3 is 18 amino acids long. Germline CDR1 is SGHVS and CDR2 is FQNEAQ. CDR3 loop: CASSLRHTNSFSYNEQFF. In DNA form, the CDR3 reads TGTGCCAGCAGCTTACGACACACAAACTCCTTCTCCTACAATGAGCAGTTCTTC.

The CDR3 DNA reads TGTGCCTGGAGTGTAAATGCGGGAGGTGACAATGAGCAGTTCTTC. Translation: CAWSVNAGGDNEQFF. The chain uses TRBV30 and TRBJ2-1; 8 bases agree with TRBD2. Trimming took 0 bases from V and 5 from J; bases not matched to a gene: 6. CDR3 length equals 15 residues. Germline-derived CDR1 and CDR2 are GTSNPN and SVGIG (reference sequence). Supplemented by reference TRBV30 and TRBJ2-1, the full variable domain reads SQTIHQWPATLVQPVGSPLSLECTVEGTSNPNLYWYRQAAGRGLQLLFYSVGIGQISSEVPQNLSASRPQDRQFILSSKKLLLSDSGFYLCAWSVNAGGDNEQFFGPGTRLTVL.

The CDR3 spells CAWKASFSYEQYF. In DNA, the CDR3 is TGTGCCTGGAAGGCCAGTTTTAGCTACGAGCAGTACTTC. The rearrangement links TRBV30 to TRBJ2-7; unclear D gene. V lost 4 bases to trimming and J lost 3 bases, with 13 bases between them. CDR1 is GTSNPN, CDR2 SVGIG, per germline (reference sequence). The CDR3 runs to 13 residues. The whole variable domain, filled in from reference TRBV30 and TRBJ2-7, reads SQTIHQWPATLVQPVGSPLSLECTVEGTSNPNLYWYRQAAGRGLQLLFYSVGIGQISSEVPQNLSASRPQDRQFILSSKKLLLSDSGFYLCAWKASFSYEQYFGPGTRLTVT.

This sequence joins TRBV5-1 and TRBJ2-6, with TRBD2 identical over 10 bases. V gave up 4 bases and J gave up 2 bases; unmatched junction bases: 9. This CDR3 has 18 residues. From germline, CDR1 is SGHRS and CDR2 YFSETQ. The CDR3 DNA reads as TGCGCCAGCAGCCCCCTAGTAAGCGGGAGGGCTGGGGCCAACGTCCTGACTTTC. Translation gives CASSPLVSGRAGANVLTF.

This clone was counted once. This rearrangement joins TRBV29-1 to TRBJ2-7, with 7 bases fitting TRBD1. This CDR3 spans 14 amino acids. Looked up from germline, CDR1 is SQVTM and CDR2 is ANQGSEA. The J segment lost 3 bases and the V segment lost 6 bases, leaving 11 bases of the junction unmatched. The CDR3 sequence is CSVRDRDRVYEQYF. In DNA, the CDR3 is TGCAGCGTCCGAGACCGGGACAGAGTCTACGAGCAGTACTTC.

The chain has TRBV2 and TRBJ2-2; TRBD1 matches at 7 bases. The CDR3 has 17 amino acids. The ends lost 5 bases at V and 1 base at J; junction bases unmatched: 10. Germline CDR1 and CDR2: SNHLY and FYNNEI. CDR3 DNA: TGTGCCAGCAGTACCCCCAAGGGACAGATGAACACCGGGGAGCTGTTTTTT. Translated: CASSTPKGQMNTGELFF.

The V and J genes are TRBV19 and TRBJ1-3; possible D gene TRBD1, 6 bases. The length of the CDR3 is 16 residues. Trimming shortened V by 5 bases and J by 0 bases, and 14 bases separated the two germline ends. The V gene's germline CDR1 is LNHDA and CDR2 SQIVND (reference sequence). The CDR3 bases are TGTGCCAGTAGTCACCGTGGACAGAGCTCTGGAAACACCATATATTTT. This gives the protein CASSHRGQSSGNTIYF.